This is a list of T cell receptor beta chains from one sample in a study of T-cell memory formation after mild COVID-19. In TCRdb, the 5' RACE reads were re-called with MiXCR into one record per CDR3 protein. The sample consists of hundreds of thousands of distinct CDR3 sequences, over 25% of them appearing once. The sequencing input was PBMCs or a T cell subset sorted from them (not recorded which). All receptors derive from an adult woman who had mild COVID-19 (a few samples of this study predate the infection). Cell type and time point are not known. CDR3s leave out the opening cysteine and the closing phenylalanine or tryptophan. The order of the fields is CDR3 protein, J gene, V gene.

SVGLAGGSTDTQY	TRBJ2-3	TRBV29-1
ASSTTGALYEQY	TRBJ2-7	TRBV19
ASSPRIPDTQY	TRBJ2-3	TRBV7-8
ASSLFSETEAF	TRBJ1-1	TRBV12-3/TRBV12-4
ASSPWTSEGYEQY	TRBJ2-7	TRBV5-8
ASSEDKILTGPTKPSSYEQY	TRBJ2-7	TRBV9
ASSLLAGPGYEQY	TRBJ2-7	TRBV7-9
ASSSRRGAEGETQY	TRBJ2-5	TRBV11-1
ASSSQGKGQPQH	TRBJ1-5	TRBV7-9
SVDLLTGNGELF	TRBJ2-2	TRBV29-1
ASSPQTGGDEAF	TRBJ1-1	TRBV18
ASSPGLAGGPNEQY	TRBJ2-7	TRBV28
ASSLAPVAPVDEQY	TRBJ2-7	TRBV7-9
ASKMSSGNTIY	TRBJ1-3	TRBV6-1
ASSYDSRTEAF	TRBJ1-1	TRBV6-5
ASRQPLWDTQY	TRBJ2-3	TRBV6-5
ASSLVGTGAAGYT	TRBJ1-2	TRBV13
ASSLIIASGSYEQY	TRBJ2-7	TRBV7-2
ASSLDAWTGLDRYEQY	TRBJ2-7	TRBV7-9